A selection of T cell receptor beta chains follows, all from one sample in a study of monozygotic twins with inflammatory bowel disease. TCRdb reprocessed the 5' RACE reads, keeping one entry per CDR3 protein, no DNA. This sample's clone table lists roughly 100,000 distinct CDR3 sequences. The sample taken for sequencing was blood. The source of these receptors is a human donor with ulcerative colitis or Crohn's disease, or a healthy co-twin of an affected twin (not recorded which). Both conserved end residues are part of each CDR3.

J | V | CDR3
TRBJ2-6 | TRBV6-5 | CASSYLQTGANVLTF
TRBJ1-1 | TRBV27 | CASSLKRETEAFF
TRBJ2-3 | TRBV7-2 | CASSRGGYTDTQYF
TRBJ2-3 | TRBV20-1 | CSARDILAGVIDTQYF
TRBJ2-7 | TRBV18 | CASSPDPTGPYEQYF
TRBJ2-2 | TRBV15 | CATDRGGVTGELFF
TRBJ2-3 | TRBV10-3 | CAIRGSQGASDTQYF
TRBJ2-7 | TRBV27 | CASSFQGFEQYF
TRBJ1-5 | TRBV6-2/TRBV6-3 | CASSPFGRGPQQDVPQHF
TRBJ2-2 | TRBV7-2 | CASSLMIIQGTGELFF
TRBJ1-5 | TRBV20-1 | CSATQGSQPQHF
TRBJ2-2 | TRBV5-1 | CASSLQEYTGELFF
TRBJ2-7 | TRBV27 | CASSEGLAGYSYEQYF
TRBJ2-1 | TRBV5-1 | CASSPHFREQFF
TRBJ2-3 | TRBV12-3/TRBV12-4 | CASSPLGGTDTQYF
TRBJ1-2 | TRBV4-3 | CASSQDQGDPSGYGYTF
TRBJ2-6 | TRBV7-3 | CASSFRPLQGSISGANVLTF